A selection of T cell receptor beta chains follows, all from one sample in a study of blood T cell repertoires in COVID-19. TCRdb keeps only in-frame clones here, not all; method: immunoSEQ multiplex PCR. The sample records around 170,000 clones, about nine tenths being singletons. The sequencing input was peripheral blood. These TCRs come from a man aged 60 to 75 with acute or convalescent COVID-19. Both conserved end residues are part of each CDR3. D genes are given only for firm matches. Expanded clones get a size class; other rows say once, few or many, or leave the size out.

j_gene: TRBJ2-1; abundance: -; d_gene: -; v_gene: TRBV24-1; CDR3nt: TGTGCCACCAGTGACCCAGCCGGGACGGGGGGCGGGGACAATGAGCAGTTCTTC; CDR3aa: CATSDPAGTGGGDNEQFF
j_gene: TRBJ2-5; abundance: -; d_gene: -; v_gene: TRBV12-5; CDR3nt: TGTGCTAGTGCCCTCGGACTTGAGACCCAGTACTTC; CDR3aa: CASALGLETQYF
j_gene: TRBJ1-4; abundance: -; d_gene: TRBD1; v_gene: TRBV18; CDR3nt: TGTGCCAGCTCACCTTCAGGGGGCCGAAATGAAAAACTGTTTTTT; CDR3aa: CASSPSGGRNEKLFF
j_gene: TRBJ2-2; abundance: -; d_gene: -; v_gene: TRBV30; CDR3nt: TGTGCCTGGAGTCTTCCCTTGCCTGGGGAGCCGAACACCGGGGAGCTGTTTTTT; CDR3aa: CAWSLPLPGEPNTGELFF
j_gene: TRBJ1-2; abundance: -; d_gene: -; v_gene: TRBV3-1/TRBV3-2; CDR3nt: TGTGCCAGCAGCCAAGGGGGGCGTAACTATGGCTACACCTTC; CDR3aa: CASSQGGRNYGYTF
j_gene: TRBJ1-1; abundance: few; d_gene: -; v_gene: TRBV11-2; CDR3nt: TGTGCCAGCAGCGGAATGCGGGGGGAAAGCACTGAAGCTTTCTTT; CDR3aa: CASSGMRGESTEAFF
j_gene: TRBJ1-2; abundance: once; d_gene: TRBD1; v_gene: TRBV2; CDR3nt: TGTGCCAGCAGGAACAGGGGGGCAGGCTATGGCTACACCTTC; CDR3aa: CASRNRGAGYGYTF
j_gene: TRBJ1-6; abundance: -; d_gene: TRBD1; v_gene: TRBV30; CDR3nt: TGTGCCTGGAGTGTACATCTCAGCCGACAGGGTCAAAATTCACCCCTCCACTTT; CDR3aa: CAWSVHLSRQGQNSPLHF
j_gene: TRBJ2-7; abundance: -; d_gene: TRBD2; v_gene: TRBV19; CDR3nt: TGTGCCAGCTGCCCCGGGACTAGCGGCTCCTACGAGCAGTACTTC; CDR3aa: CASCPGTSGSYEQYF
j_gene: TRBJ1-2; abundance: -; d_gene: TRBD1; v_gene: TRBV9; CDR3nt: TGTGCCAGCAGCCCAGCTGGGACAGGGGTCCCCTACACCTTC; CDR3aa: CASSPAGTGVPYTF
j_gene: TRBJ2-3; abundance: once; d_gene: TRBD2; v_gene: TRBV2; CDR3nt: TGTGCCAGCGGGACTAGCGGGGGGACAGATACGCAGTATTTT; CDR3aa: CASGTSGGTDTQYF
j_gene: TRBJ1-2; abundance: -; d_gene: -; v_gene: TRBV2; CDR3nt: TGTGCCAGCAGTGAAAATAAACAGGACTATGGCTACACCTTC; CDR3aa: CASSENKQDYGYTF
j_gene: TRBJ1-4; abundance: -; d_gene: -; v_gene: TRBV7-9; CDR3nt: TGTGCCAGCAGCCACACAGGGAGTGCTGAAAAACTGTTTTTT; CDR3aa: CASSHTGSAEKLFF
j_gene: TRBJ1-6; abundance: -; d_gene: -; v_gene: TRBV7-3; CDR3nt: TGTGCCAGCAGCTTAAGGGGGGGTTCGTATAATTCACCCCTCCACTTT; CDR3aa: CASSLRGGSYNSPLHF
j_gene: TRBJ1-3; abundance: -; d_gene: TRBD1; v_gene: TRBV6-6; CDR3nt: TGTGCCAGCAGCGCTTACAGGGGGCTCGGTGGAAACACCATATATTTT; CDR3aa: CASSAYRGLGGNTIYF
j_gene: TRBJ1-2; abundance: -; d_gene: -; v_gene: TRBV7-2; CDR3nt: TGTGCCAGCAGCTTAGTTTTGAGTTCGGTCGGGAGATCCTATGGCTACACCTTC; CDR3aa: CASSLVLSSVGRSYGYTF
j_gene: TRBJ2-3; abundance: -; d_gene: -; v_gene: TRBV12-5; CDR3nt: TGTGCTAGTGGTTTTGATACAGGATATTTAATTCTAGATACGCAGTATTTT; CDR3aa: CASGFDTGYLILDTQYF
j_gene: TRBJ2-5; abundance: -; d_gene: TRBD2; v_gene: TRBV4-1; CDR3nt: TGCGCCAGCAGCCAAGTAGAGTCAGCGGGGGTGTACCAAGAGACCCAGTACTTC; CDR3aa: CASSQVESAGVYQETQYF
j_gene: TRBJ2-5; abundance: -; d_gene: TRBD2; v_gene: TRBV19; CDR3nt: TGTGCCAGTCGGGAGGCCGGGACCCCAACGGCCCAGTACTTC; CDR3aa: CASREAGTPTAQYF
j_gene: TRBJ1-1; abundance: -; d_gene: -; v_gene: TRBV6-5; CDR3nt: TGTGCCAGCAAAACGACAGGCGTGAACACTGAAGCTTTCTTT; CDR3aa: CASKTTGVNTEAFF
j_gene: TRBJ2-7; abundance: -; d_gene: TRBD2; v_gene: TRBV11-2; CDR3nt: TGTGCCAGCAGCTTAGTCGGGCTAGCGGGCGAGCAGTACTTC; CDR3aa: CASSLVGLAGEQYF
j_gene: TRBJ2-2; abundance: -; d_gene: TRBD1; v_gene: TRBV10-2; CDR3nt: TGCGCCAGCCTACAGGGGGCGGGCACCGGGGAGCTGTTTTTT; CDR3aa: CASLQGAGTGELFF
j_gene: TRBJ1-2; abundance: -; d_gene: TRBD1; v_gene: TRBV2; CDR3nt: TGTGCCAGCAGTGAGACAGGGACTAACTATGGCTACACCTTC; CDR3aa: CASSETGTNYGYTF
j_gene: TRBJ1-2; abundance: -; d_gene: -; v_gene: TRBV14; CDR3nt: TGTGCCAGCAGCCCCCTCACAGGGAAAGACTATGGCTACACCTTC; CDR3aa: CASSPLTGKDYGYTF
j_gene: TRBJ1-4; abundance: -; d_gene: TRBD1; v_gene: TRBV25-1; CDR3nt: TGTGCCAGCAGTGAACCGGACAGGGAGGATGAAAAACTGTTTTTT; CDR3aa: CASSEPDREDEKLFF
j_gene: TRBJ2-3; abundance: -; d_gene: TRBD2; v_gene: TRBV3-1/TRBV3-2; CDR3nt: TGTGCCAGCAGCCAACCCCACCTAGCGGGGGGGGATACGCAGTATTTT; CDR3aa: CASSQPHLAGGDTQYF
j_gene: TRBJ2-2; abundance: -; d_gene: TRBD1; v_gene: TRBV5-1; CDR3nt: TGCGCCAGCTTTGAACAGGGGATAGCCACCGGGGAGCTGTTTTTT; CDR3aa: CASFEQGIATGELFF
j_gene: TRBJ2-7; abundance: -; d_gene: TRBD1; v_gene: TRBV6-1; CDR3nt: TGTGCCAGCAGTGAAACCGGACAGGGGTTCTACGAGCAGTACTTC; CDR3aa: CASSETGQGFYEQYF
j_gene: TRBJ2-3; abundance: -; d_gene: -; v_gene: TRBV24-1; CDR3nt: TGTGCCACCAGTGATAAGGGGCAGGGCGCTCCAGATACGCAGTATTTT; CDR3aa: CATSDKGQGAPDTQYF
j_gene: TRBJ2-5; abundance: once; d_gene: TRBD2; v_gene: TRBV5-1; CDR3nt: TGCGCCAGCAGCTTGGAAGCGGGGGGGCTTGGGACCCAGTACTTC; CDR3aa: CASSLEAGGLGTQYF
j_gene: TRBJ1-1; abundance: -; d_gene: TRBD1; v_gene: TRBV9; CDR3nt: TGTGCCAGCAGCCCGGACAGGGGATTCATGAACACTGAAGCTTTCTTT; CDR3aa: CASSPDRGFMNTEAFF
j_gene: TRBJ2-7; abundance: -; d_gene: -; v_gene: TRBV9; CDR3nt: TGTGCCAGCAGCCCCTCACGGGGGATGAGCGAGCAGTACTTC; CDR3aa: CASSPSRGMSEQYF
j_gene: TRBJ1-1; abundance: -; d_gene: TRBD1; v_gene: TRBV27; CDR3nt: TGTGCCAGCAGTTTCAACAGGGGGTACACTGAAGCTTTCTTT; CDR3aa: CASSFNRGYTEAFF
j_gene: TRBJ2-7; abundance: -; d_gene: TRBD1; v_gene: TRBV11-2; CDR3nt: TGTGCCAGCAGCTTAGATGAGGGACAGGCTTTTTTC; CDR3aa: CASSLDEGQAFF
j_gene: TRBJ2-5; abundance: -; d_gene: -; v_gene: TRBV24-1; CDR3nt: TGTGCCACCAGTGGTGTTCAGGGCAGGCAGACCCAGTACTTC; CDR3aa: CATSGVQGRQTQYF
j_gene: TRBJ1-6; abundance: -; d_gene: -; v_gene: TRBV27; CDR3nt: TGTGCCAGCAGTTTGAGTACTATGGGTAATTCACCCCTCCACTTT; CDR3aa: CASSLSTMGNSPLHF